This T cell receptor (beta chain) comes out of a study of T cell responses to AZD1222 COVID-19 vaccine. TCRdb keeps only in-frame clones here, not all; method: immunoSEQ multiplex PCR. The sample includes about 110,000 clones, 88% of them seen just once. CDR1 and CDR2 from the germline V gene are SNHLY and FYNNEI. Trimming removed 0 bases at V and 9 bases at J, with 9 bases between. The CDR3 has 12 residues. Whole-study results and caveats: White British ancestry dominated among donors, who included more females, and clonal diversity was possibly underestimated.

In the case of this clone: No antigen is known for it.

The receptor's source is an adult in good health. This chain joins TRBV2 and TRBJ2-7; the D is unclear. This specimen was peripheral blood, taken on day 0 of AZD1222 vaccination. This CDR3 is CASSEAYLSQYF. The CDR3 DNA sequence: TGTGCCAGCAGTGAAGCTTACCTCTCGCAGTACTTC. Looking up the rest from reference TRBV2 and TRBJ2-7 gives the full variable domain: EPEVTQTPSHQVTQMGQEVILRCVPISNHLYFYWYRQILGQKVEFLVSFYNNEISEKSEIFDDQFSVERPDGSNFTLKIRSTKLEDSAMYFCASSEAYLSQYFGPGTRLTVT.